What follows describes a single TCR beta chain. Its antigen is as yet unknown. The record originates from a study of T-cell memory formation after mild COVID-19. Study details: For the most part, TCR clusters were specific to one donor. Regarding the study as a whole: Detection of some responders pre-infection suggested pre-existing cross-reactive memory T cells participated. Shrinking CD4+ clones were chiefly CM and EM; CD8+ ones were chiefly EMRA.

Sample barcodes and UMIs were carried by the TCR alpha and TCR beta cDNA libraries that 5'RACE generated with constant-segment primers. MiXCR, run by TCRdb on the 5' RACE reads, gives a single entry per CDR3 protein. This sample has 280,000 or so distinct CDR3 sequences, with 8% to 9% found just once. The specimen sequenced was PBMCs or a T cell subset sorted from them (not recorded which). This sequence originates from a man aged 18 to 29 who had mild COVID-19 (a few samples of this study predate the infection). Cell type and time point are not known.

The CDR3 here is CASSVGQSGNTIYF. CDR3 DNA sequence: TGTGCCAGCAGCGTAGGCCAGTCTGGAAACACCATATATTTT. This chain uses TRBV9 with TRBJ1-3; D gene ambiguous. Trimming pared 0 bases from V and 1 base from J, leaving 5 bases between. The CDR3 contains 14 residues. Germline CDR1 SGDLS, CDR2 YYNGEE.